This T cell receptor beta chain was sequenced during a study of persistence of HIV-infected CD4 T cells. Note on this clone: The antigen is unknown.

The libraries were made with immunoSEQ version 4 in survey mode. The protocol was immunoSEQ multiplex PCR, while the TCRdb copy is restricted to in-frame clones and leaves out a portion. This table holds around 28,000 clones, 82% found once. From germline, CDR1 is SGHRS and CDR2 YFSETQ. The V end lost 4 bases, the J end lost 1 base, and 11 bases lay between the germline ends. The CDR3 covers 14 residues. The study's findings and limits: Antigen-responding cells were enriched for degenerate expanded CDR3beta sequences.

Stimulation used around 10 ug/mL lysate from CMV-infected fibroblasts. Memory cells lacking CD40L and CD69 with high CD45RO were sorted. Adults with HIV-1 started suppressive ART while chronically infected. Undetectable plasma HIV-1 RNA below 50 copies/mL lasted at least 4 years. Donors had CD4+ T cell counts above 400 cells/uL and were CMV-seropositive. The genes are TRBV5-1 and TRBJ1-1; D is uncertain. The receptor was isolated from an adult man with HIV who was CMV-seropositive. This sample comprised CD4+ T cells sorted from PBMCs after 18-hour stimulation, obtained from a patient who received antiretroviral therapy. The CDR3 spells CASSESQTNTEAFF. CDR3 nucleotide sequence: TGCGCCAGCAGCGAAAGTCAGACGAACACTGAAGCTTTCTTT.